The clone carrying this TCR beta chain was picked up many times. The antigen is undetermined. Molecular barcoded adaptors covering alpha/delta and beta/gamma chains were used on roughly 400 ng RNA. TCRdb reprocessed the reads with MiXCR, giving one entry per CDR3 protein. The table lists tens of thousands of distinct CDR3 sequences, less than 15% of them singletons, with approximately 14% in the top ten. This entry comes from a study of read filtering for tumor transcriptome and immune sequencing. General observations from the study: Dropping single-read clonotypes raised IR-seq and RNA-seq shared-clonotype correlation.

Germline CDR1 SEHNR, CDR2 FQNEAQ (reference sequence). The CDR3 extends over 12 amino acids. Trimming shortened V by 2 bases and J by 7 bases, and 6 bases separated the two germline ends. This chain uses TRBV7-9 with TRBJ2-1; the D is unclear. This receptor was obtained from a donor at least 40 years old with multiple myeloma. Sequences were obtained from a population of CD138-negative cells sorted from bone marrow. CDR3 amino acids: CASSLRRNEQFF. CDR3 nucleotide sequence: TGTGCCAGCAGCTTAAGGCGGAATGAGCAGTTCTTC.